The sequence of this TCR beta chain was determined in a study of shared clonotypes between healthy human individuals. Study observations and caveats: Generation probability values for non-shared clonotypes were lower than those for clonotypes shared by all four donors. The small donor group covered limited genetic and exposure diversity.

Notes on this clone: The target antigen is unknown. The same CDR3 is also encoded by other DNA sequences in this sample.

Naivety among CD8 cells was defined by CD45RO negativity and positive CCR7 selection, thereby excluding terminally differentiated effector memory CD45RA+ cells. HIV-negative, healthy adults without recent acute infections or vaccinations were the donors. In the original processing: Junction-only sequences without quality scores were provided by ImmunoSEQ, so filtering was different. The table came from immunoSEQ multiplex PCR; TCRdb's copy has only in-frame clones and leaves some out. V, J and clone size derive from that table, while D and trimming were established from the DNA sequence. The repertoire holds under 2,000,000 clones, with over 85% as singletons. The receptor comes from a man aged 18 to 29 in good health. Sequenced input: naive CD8+ T cells sorted from blood.

CDR3 residues: CASSVGVTDTQYF. CDR3 nucleotides: TGTGCCAGCAGCGTAGGAGTCACAGATACGCAGTATTTT. This sequence joins TRBV9 and TRBJ2-3, with D uncertain. Germline V lookup: CDR1 SGDLS, CDR2 YYNGEE. With 0 bases removed from V and 2 bases from J, the gap between germline ends came to 4 bases. The CDR3 totals 13 residues. Filled out from reference TRBV9 and TRBJ2-3, the complete variable domain reads DSGVTQTPKHLITATGQRVTLRCSPRSGDLSVYWYQQSLDQGLQFLIQYYNGEERAKGNILERFSAQQFPDLHSELNLSSLELGDSALYFCASSVGVTDTQYFGPGTRLTVL.